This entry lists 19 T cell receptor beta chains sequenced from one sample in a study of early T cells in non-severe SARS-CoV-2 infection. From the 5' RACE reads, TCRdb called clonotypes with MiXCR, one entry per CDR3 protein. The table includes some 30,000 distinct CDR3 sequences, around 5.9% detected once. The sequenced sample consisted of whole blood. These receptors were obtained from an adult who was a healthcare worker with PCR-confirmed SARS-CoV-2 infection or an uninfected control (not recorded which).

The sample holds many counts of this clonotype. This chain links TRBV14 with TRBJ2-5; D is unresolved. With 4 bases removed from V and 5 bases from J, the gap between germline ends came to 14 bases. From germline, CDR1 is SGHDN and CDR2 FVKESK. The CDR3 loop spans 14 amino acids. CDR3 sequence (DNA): TGTGCCAGCAGCCGGGGTCAAAGAACGGAGACCCAGTACTTC. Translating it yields CASSRGQRTETQYF.

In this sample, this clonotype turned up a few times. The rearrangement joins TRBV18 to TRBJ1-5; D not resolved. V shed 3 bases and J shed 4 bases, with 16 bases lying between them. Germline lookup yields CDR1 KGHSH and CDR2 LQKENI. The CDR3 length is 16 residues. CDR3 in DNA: TGTGCCAGCTCACCGGAGAGGGTGCGCTTGAATCAGCCCCAGCATTTT. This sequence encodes CASSPERVRLNQPQHF.

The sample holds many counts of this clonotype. The DNA for the CDR3 is TGTGCCTGGAGTGTACTCGGTACGGCGGGACAAGAGACCCAGTACTTC. It translates to CAWSVLGTAGQETQYF. The genes are TRBV30 and TRBJ2-5; D possibly corresponds to TRBD2 (6 bases). The CDR3 loop spans 16 amino acids. Germline values: CDR1 GTSNPN, CDR2 SVGIG (reference sequence). The ends were cut back, 0 bases at V and 2 bases at J, with 16 bases in the middle.

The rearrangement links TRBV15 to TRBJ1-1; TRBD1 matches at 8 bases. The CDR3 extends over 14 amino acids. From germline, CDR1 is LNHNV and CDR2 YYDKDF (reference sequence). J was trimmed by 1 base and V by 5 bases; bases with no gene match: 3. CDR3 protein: CATSADRGNTEAFF. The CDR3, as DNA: TGTGCCACCAGCGCAGACAGGGGGAACACTGAAGCTTTCTTT.

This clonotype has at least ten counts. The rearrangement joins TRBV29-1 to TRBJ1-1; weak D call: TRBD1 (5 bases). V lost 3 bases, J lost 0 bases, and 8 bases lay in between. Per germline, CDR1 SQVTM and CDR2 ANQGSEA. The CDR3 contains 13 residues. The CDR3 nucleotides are TGCAGCGTTGATGGGGACTTGAACACTGAAGCTTTCTTT. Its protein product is CSVDGDLNTEAFF.

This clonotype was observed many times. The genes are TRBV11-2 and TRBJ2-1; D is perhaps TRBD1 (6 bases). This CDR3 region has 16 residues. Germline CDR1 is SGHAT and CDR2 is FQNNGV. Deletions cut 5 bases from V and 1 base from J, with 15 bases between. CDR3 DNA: TGTGCCAGCAGCAATGTCAGGGGAAGATCCTACAATGAGCAGTTCTTC. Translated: CASSNVRGRSYNEQFF.

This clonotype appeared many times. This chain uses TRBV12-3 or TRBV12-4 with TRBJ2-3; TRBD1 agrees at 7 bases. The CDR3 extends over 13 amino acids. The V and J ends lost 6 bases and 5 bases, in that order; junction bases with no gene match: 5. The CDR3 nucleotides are TGTGCCAGCAGCGAAAACAGGGGAGATACGCAGTATTTT. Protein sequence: CASSENRGDTQYF.

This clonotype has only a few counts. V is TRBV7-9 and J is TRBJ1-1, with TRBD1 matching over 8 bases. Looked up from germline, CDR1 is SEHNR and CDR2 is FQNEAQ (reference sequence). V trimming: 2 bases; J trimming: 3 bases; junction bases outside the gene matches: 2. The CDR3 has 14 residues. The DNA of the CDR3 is TGTGCCAGCAGCTTATCGACAGGGGACACTGAAGCTTTCTTT. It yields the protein CASSLSTGDTEAFF.

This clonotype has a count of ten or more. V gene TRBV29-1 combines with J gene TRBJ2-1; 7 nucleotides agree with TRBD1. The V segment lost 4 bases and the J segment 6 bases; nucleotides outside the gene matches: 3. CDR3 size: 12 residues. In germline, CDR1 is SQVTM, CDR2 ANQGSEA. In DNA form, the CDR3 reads TGCAGCGTTGGTGAGGGGGCCAATGAGCAGTTCTTC. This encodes CSVGEGANEQFF.

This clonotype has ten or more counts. The DNA for the CDR3 is TGTGCCAGTAACCCGACAGCGAACACTGAAGCTTTCTTT. Translating it yields CASNPTANTEAFF. The J gene is TRBJ1-1, the V gene TRBV19; maybe TRBD1 (5 bases). Trimming cost V 7 bases and J 1 base, with 10 bases left between them. CDR1 LNHDA and CDR2 SQIVND come from the germline V gene (reference sequence). This CDR3 spans 13 amino acids.

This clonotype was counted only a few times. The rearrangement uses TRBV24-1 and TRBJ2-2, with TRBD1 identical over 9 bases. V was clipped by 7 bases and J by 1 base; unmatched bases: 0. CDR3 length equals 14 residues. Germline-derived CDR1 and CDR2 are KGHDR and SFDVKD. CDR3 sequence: CATRGQGNTGELFF. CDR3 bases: TGTGCCACCAGGGGACAGGGGAACACCGGGGAGCTGTTTTTT.

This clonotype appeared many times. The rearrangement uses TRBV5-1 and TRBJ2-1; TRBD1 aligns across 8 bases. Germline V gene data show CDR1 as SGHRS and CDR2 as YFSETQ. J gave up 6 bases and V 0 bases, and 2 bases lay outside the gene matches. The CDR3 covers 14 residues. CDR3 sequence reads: CASSLGQGFNEQFF. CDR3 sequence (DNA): TGCGCCAGCAGCTTGGGACAGGGGTTCAATGAGCAGTTCTTC.

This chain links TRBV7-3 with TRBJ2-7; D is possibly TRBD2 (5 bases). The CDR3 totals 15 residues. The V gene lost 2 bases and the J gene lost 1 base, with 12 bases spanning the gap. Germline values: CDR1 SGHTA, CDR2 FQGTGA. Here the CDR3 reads CASSLFPGLSYEQYF. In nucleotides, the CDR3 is TGTGCCAGCAGCTTATTTCCCGGACTTTCCTACGAGCAGTACTTC.

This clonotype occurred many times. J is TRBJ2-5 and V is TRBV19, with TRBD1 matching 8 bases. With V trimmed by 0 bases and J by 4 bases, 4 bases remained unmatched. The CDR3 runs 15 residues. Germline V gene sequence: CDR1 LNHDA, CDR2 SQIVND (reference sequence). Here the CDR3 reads CASSIDRTGPETQYF. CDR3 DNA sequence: TGTGCCAGTAGTATAGATAGGACAGGGCCAGAGACCCAGTACTTC.

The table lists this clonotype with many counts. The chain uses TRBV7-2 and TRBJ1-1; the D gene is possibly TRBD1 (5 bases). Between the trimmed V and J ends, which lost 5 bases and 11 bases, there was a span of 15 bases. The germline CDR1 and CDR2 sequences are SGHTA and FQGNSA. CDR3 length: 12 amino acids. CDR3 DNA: TGTGCCAGCAGCCCGTCCGGGGGTTGGGCTTTCTTT. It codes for CASSPSGGWAFF.

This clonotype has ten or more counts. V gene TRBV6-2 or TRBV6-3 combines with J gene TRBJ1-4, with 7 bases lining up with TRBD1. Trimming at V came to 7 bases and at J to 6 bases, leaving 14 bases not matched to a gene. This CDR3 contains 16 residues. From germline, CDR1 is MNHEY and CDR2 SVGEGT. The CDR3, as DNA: TGTGCCAGCAAACCCGTGTGGACAGGAGGCGATGAAAAACTGTTTTTT. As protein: CASKPVWTGGDEKLFF.

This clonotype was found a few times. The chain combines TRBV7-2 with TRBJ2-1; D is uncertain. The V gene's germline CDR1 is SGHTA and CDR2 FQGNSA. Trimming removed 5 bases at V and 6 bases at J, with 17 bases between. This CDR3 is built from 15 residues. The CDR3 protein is CASSPPLGMGNEQFF. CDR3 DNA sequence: TGTGCCAGCAGCCCTCCTCTGGGGATGGGCAATGAGCAGTTCTTC.

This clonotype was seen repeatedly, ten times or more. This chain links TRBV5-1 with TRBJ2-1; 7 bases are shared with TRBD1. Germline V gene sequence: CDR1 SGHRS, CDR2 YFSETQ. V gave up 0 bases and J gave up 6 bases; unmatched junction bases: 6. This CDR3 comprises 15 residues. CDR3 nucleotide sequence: TGCGCCAGCAGCTTGGAAGGGGGCGCGGGCAATGAGCAGTTCTTC. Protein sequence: CASSLEGGAGNEQFF.

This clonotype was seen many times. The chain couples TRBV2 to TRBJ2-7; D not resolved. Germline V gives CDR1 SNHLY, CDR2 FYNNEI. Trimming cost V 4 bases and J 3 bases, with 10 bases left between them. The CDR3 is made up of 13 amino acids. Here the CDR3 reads CASSVGQFYEQYF. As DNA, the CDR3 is TGTGCCAGCAGTGTCGGGCAGTTCTACGAGCAGTACTTC.